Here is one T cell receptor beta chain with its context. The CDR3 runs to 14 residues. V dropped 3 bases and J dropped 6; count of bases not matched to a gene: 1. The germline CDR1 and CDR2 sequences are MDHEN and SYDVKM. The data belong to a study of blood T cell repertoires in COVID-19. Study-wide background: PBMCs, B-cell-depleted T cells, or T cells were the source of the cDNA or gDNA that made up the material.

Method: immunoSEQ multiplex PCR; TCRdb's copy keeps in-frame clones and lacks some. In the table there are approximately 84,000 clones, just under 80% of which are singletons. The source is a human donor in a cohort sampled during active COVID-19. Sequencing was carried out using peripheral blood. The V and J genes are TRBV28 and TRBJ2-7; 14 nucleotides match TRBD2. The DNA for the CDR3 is TGTGCCAGCAGTTTCGGACTAGCGGGAGGCGAGCAGTACTTC. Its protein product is CASSFGLAGGEQYF.